A single sample gave rise to the 22 T cell receptor beta chains below, sequenced in a study of a mutant IDH1 vaccine in newly diagnosed glioma. For these TCRs, the target antigens are not known. Time point defined: week 35, safety follow-up. Each dose delivered 300 ug of mutant IDH1 20-mer peptide subcutaneously with imiquimod. Generated by immunoSEQ multiplex PCR, the TCRdb table keeps only in-frame clones and is missing some. The sample lists just over 65,000 clones, approximately 81% occurring once. Sequencing was performed on PBMCs, taken from a glioma patient whose treatment included an IDH1 peptide vaccine. The source is a man between 18 and 29 years old with glioma.

There are a few counts of this clone. This rearrangement joins TRBV2 to TRBJ1-1; 7 bases match TRBD1. V dropped 7 bases and J dropped 4; count of bases not matched to a gene: 12. This CDR3 is built from 15 residues. CDR1 is SNHLY, CDR2 FYNNEI, per germline. The CDR3 DNA sequence: TGTGCCAGCACTACTCAAGGGGGCATAGGCACTGAAGCTTTCTTT. Amino acids: CASTTQGGIGTEAFF.

This chain joins TRBV6-1 and TRBJ1-3, with D perhaps TRBD1 (6 bases). This CDR3 contains 14 residues. Germline assignment: CDR1 MNHNS and CDR2 SASEGT. V was clipped by 5 bases and J by 3 bases, with 11 bases between them. CDR3 DNA sequence: TGTGCCAGCAGTCGGGAGGGGGTTGGAAACACCATATATTTT. It specifies CASSREGVGNTIYF.

J is TRBJ2-7 and V is TRBV28, with 8 positions matching TRBD2. Trimming cost V 2 bases and J 4 bases; bases outside gene matches: 7. The CDR3 contains 15 residues. Germline CDR1 reads MDHEN; CDR2 reads SYDVKM. The CDR3 protein is CASSLNGRAGYEQYF. The CDR3 region has the DNA TGTGCCAGCAGTTTAAACGGGAGGGCCGGGTACGAGCAGTACTTC.

Regarding this clone: Other DNA sequences from this sample encode an identical CDR3 as well. The V and J genes are TRBV5-1 and TRBJ1-1, with D possibly TRBD1 on 5 matching bases. CDR1 is SGHRS and CDR2 is YFSETQ in the germline V gene. This CDR3 comprises 14 residues. Trimming left V 0 bases short and J 5 bases short, with 11 bases between. The CDR3 sequence is CASSLDLEGTEAFF. The DNA of the CDR3 is TGCGCCAGCAGCTTGGATCTCGAGGGGACTGAAGCTTTCTTT.

In this sample, this clone turned up once. The genes are TRBV6-1 and TRBJ1-2; no clear D. The germline gives CDR1 MNHNS, CDR2 SASEGT. The CDR3 runs 14 residues. Trimming removed 4 bases at V and 0 bases at J, with 9 bases between. CDR3 region: CASSATTTNYGYTF. The CDR3 DNA is TGTGCCAGCAGTGCCACGACAACTAACTATGGCTACACCTTC.

The J gene is TRBJ2-7, the V gene TRBV6-5; weak D call: TRBD1 (6 bases). V gave up 6 bases and J gave up 6 bases, with 15 bases separating them. The CDR3 runs 13 residues. Looked up from germline, CDR1 is MNHEY and CDR2 is SVGAGI. CDR3 in amino acids: CASRDMTGREQYF. For the CDR3, the DNA is TGTGCCAGCAGGGACATGACAGGTCGCGAGCAGTACTTC.

This clone has more than one count but fewer than ten. The chain uses TRBV6-1 and TRBJ1-1; 8 positions agree with TRBD1. This CDR3 comprises 13 residues. The ends lost 8 bases at V and 4 bases at J; junction bases unmatched: 6. Germline CDR1 and CDR2: MNHNS and SASEGT. For the CDR3, the DNA is TGTGCCAGCTGGGGGACAGGATTCACTGAAGCTTTCTTT. It encodes CASWGTGFTEAFF.

This clone showed up just a few times. Compared with germline, one end of the junction differs, possibly owing to a read error. CDR3 region: CASSSPTGPLFF. CDR3 bases: TGTGCCAGCAGCTCCCCGACTGGCCCCCTCTTCTTC. The chain employs TRBV2 and TRBJ2-7; D is undetermined. Germline loops: CDR1 SNHLY, CDR2 FYNNEI. CDR3 length: 12 residues.

DNA of the CDR3: TGTGCCAGCAGCGTAGTGGTCGGAGGGGAGCAGTACTTC. Translation: CASSVVVGGEQYF. The rearrangement joins TRBV9 to TRBJ2-7; weak D call: TRBD2 (6 bases). This CDR3 has 13 residues. CDR1 is SGDLS, CDR2 YYNGEE, per germline. Trimming pared 0 bases from V and 7 bases from J, leaving 11 bases between.

The chain has TRBV4-3 and TRBJ1-4, with TRBD1 identical over 10 bases. With V trimmed by 0 bases and J by 6 bases, 10 bases remained unmatched. The CDR3 is 18 residues long. Per germline, CDR1 LGHNA and CDR2 YSLEER. Written as DNA, the CDR3 is TGCGCCAGCAGCCAAGAGGGACAGGGGTCGGTAGTGTATGAAAAACTGTTTTTT. As protein: CASSQEGQGSVVYEKLFF.

This sequence joins TRBV5-1 and TRBJ2-2; no definite D call. Trimming cost V 1 base and J 4 bases, with 8 bases left between them. The CDR3 contains 14 residues. Germline V gives CDR1 SGHRS, CDR2 YFSETQ. The DNA of the CDR3 is TGCGCCAGCAGCTTGCCAACTTCCACCGGGGAGCTGTTTTTT. It encodes CASSLPTSTGELFF. Supplemented by reference TRBV5-1 and TRBJ2-2, the full variable domain reads KAGVTQTPRYLIKTRGQQVTLSCSPISGHRSVSWYQQTPGQGLQFLFEYFSETQRNKGNFPGRFSGRQFSNSRSEMNVSTLELGDSALYLCASSLPTSTGELFFGEGSRLTVL.

CDR3 coding DNA: TGTGCCAGCAATCCGAGACAGTCCTACGAGCAGTACTTC. It specifies CASNPRQSYEQYF. J is TRBJ2-7 and V is TRBV6-1, with a weak D call TRBD1 (5 bases). CDR1 is MNHNS and CDR2 is SASEGT in the germline V gene. The CDR3 has 13 residues. V was pared by 7 bases and J by 1 base, with 11 bases between.

The chain joins TRBV14 to TRBJ1-1, with D tentatively TRBD1 (6 bases). The CDR3 has 17 amino acids. CDR1 is SGHDN and CDR2 is FVKESK in the germline V gene. Trimming removed 0 bases at V and 5 bases at J, with 19 bases between. The CDR3 protein is CASSQDLAREGDTEAFF. CDR3 nucleotides: TGTGCCAGCAGCCAAGATCTTGCTCGGGAGGGGGATACTGAAGCTTTCTTT.

The rearrangement uses TRBV4-3 and TRBJ1-1; tentatively, D is TRBD1 (5 bases). Trimming pared 1 base from V and 3 bases from J, leaving 12 bases between. CDR1 is LGHNA and CDR2 is YSLEER in the germline V gene. This CDR3 contains 15 residues. This CDR3 is CASSQVQGQYTEAFF. DNA for the CDR3: TGCGCCAGCAGCCAAGTCCAGGGTCAATACACTGAAGCTTTCTTT.

The chain has TRBV6-5 and TRBJ1-2, with 9 bases aligning to TRBD1. CDR3 length: 13 residues. The trim removed 6 bases at V and 7 bases at J, leaving 6 bases unmatched. Germline values: CDR1 MNHEY, CDR2 SVGAGI. The CDR3 protein is CASSWDRVAGYTF. The CDR3 DNA is TGTGCCAGCAGCTGGGACAGGGTCGCTGGCTACACCTTC.

This clone was observed a handful of times. V gene TRBV14 combines with J gene TRBJ1-1, with D hard to call. Germline V CDR1 and CDR2: SGHDN, FVKESK. The length of the CDR3 is 14 residues. Trimming left V 2 bases short and J 7 bases short, with 14 bases between. CDR3 amino acids: CASSQISHLSEAFF. CDR3 in DNA: TGTGCCAGCAGCCAAATCAGTCATCTCAGTGAAGCTTTCTTT.

The V gene is TRBV7-6, the J gene TRBJ1-1, with D possibly being TRBD1 (6 bases). The length of the CDR3 is 14 residues. The germline gives CDR1 SGHVS, CDR2 FNYEAQ. The V end was cut by 4 bases, the J end by 4 bases, with 13 bases between. CDR3 in amino acids: CASSSYTGPTEAFF. The CDR3 coding sequence is TGTGCCAGCAGCTCTTATACAGGGCCCACTGAAGCTTTCTTT.

V gene TRBV5-1 combines with J gene TRBJ1-2; D remains unclear. This CDR3 contains 13 residues. Germline CDR1 and CDR2: SGHRS and YFSETQ. With 4 bases removed from V and 6 bases from J, the gap between germline ends came to 13 bases. CDR3 sequence reads: CASSVAGTDGYTF. CDR3 bases: TGCGCCAGCAGCGTCGCCGGAACTGATGGCTACACCTTC.

The chain combines TRBV4-2 with TRBJ2-1; the D gene is possibly TRBD1 (6 bases). The CDR3 totals 16 residues. Germline V gives CDR1 LGHNA, CDR2 YNFKEQ. Trimming removed 5 bases at V and 0 bases at J, with 14 bases between. This CDR3 reads CASSTGPDTSYNEQFF. In nucleotides, the CDR3 is TGTGCCAGCAGCACAGGGCCGGATACCTCCTACAATGAGCAGTTCTTC.

The V gene is TRBV30, the J gene TRBJ2-7; unclear D gene. The CDR3 length is 13 residues. CDR1 GTSNPN and CDR2 SVGIG come from the germline V gene (reference sequence). Between the trimmed V and J ends, which lost 3 bases and 5 bases, there was a span of 14 bases. CDR3 nucleotides: TGTGCCTGGAGCCCCGGATTTGGCAACGAGCAGTACTTC. Protein: CAWSPGFGNEQYF.

This chain links TRBV14 with TRBJ2-1, with 9 bases fitting TRBD2. CDR1 is SGHDN and CDR2 is FVKESK in the germline V gene. The junction had 7 bases not matched to a gene; V was cut back by 9 bases and J by 4 bases. The CDR3 runs 14 residues. The DNA for the CDR3 is TGTGCCAGTGCTCTAGCGGGGAGATACAATGAGCAGTTCTTC. Amino acids: CASALAGRYNEQFF.

The chain employs TRBV5-4 and TRBJ2-5, with a weak D call TRBD2 (6 bases). CDR3 length: 17 residues. The germline V gene has CDR1 SGHNT and CDR2 YYREEE (reference sequence). Trimming cost V 2 bases and J 1 base, with 18 bases left between them. In DNA, the CDR3 is TGTGCCAGCAGCTTAACCGGGAGAGGGCCCACCCAAGAGACCCAGTACTTC. As protein: CASSLTGRGPTQETQYF.